This is a list of T cell receptor beta chains from one sample in a study of regulatory T cells in long-lasting Graves disease. TCRdb processed the multiplex PCR reads anew with MiXCR; each CDR3 protein has one entry. The sample lists over 450,000 distinct CDR3 sequences; around 12% were seen once. This sample was shared with a second study, whose subject was T cells in Graves' hyperthyroidism and ophthalmopathy.

The sequencing used peripheral blood mononuclear cells (PBMCs), collected at new diagnosis, from a patient treated with antithyroid drugs. The receptors shown here come from a woman in her thirties with Graves disease. Both conserved end residues are part of each CDR3. A D gene is named only where the DNA matches it firmly. Only some rows state a clone size, as once, few, many or a class for expanded clones.

j_call d_call clone_size v_call cdr3_aa cdr3_nt
TRBJ1-6 TRBD1 many TRBV10-3 CAISQFRRDRSNNSPLHF TGTGCCATCAGTCAATTCAGAAGGGACAGGAGCAATAATTCACCCCTCCACTTT
TRBJ1-6 TRBD1 NA TRBV5-1 CASSPGQGPSPLHF TGCGCCAGCAGCCCGGGACAGGGCCCTTCACCCCTCCACTTT
TRBJ2-4 NA few TRBV4-1 CASSQPGAKNIQYF TGCGCCAGCAGCCAGCCGGGAGCCAAAAACATTCAGTACTTC
TRBJ1-1 NA NA TRBV6-6 CASSYSSVNTEAFF TGTGCCAGCAGTTACTCGTCTGTAAACACTGAAGCTTTCTTT
TRBJ2-7 NA many TRBV2 CASSGQAYEQYF TGTGCCAGCAGTGGGCAAGCTTACGAGCAGTACTTC
TRBJ2-3 NA few TRBV5-8 CASSLIDQSTQYF TGTGCCAGCAGCTTAATAGATCAGAGTACGCAGTATTTT
TRBJ2-7 NA many TRBV12-3/TRBV12-4 CASRGTLATYEQYF TGTGCCAGCAGAGGCACCCTAGCTACCTACGAGCAGTACTTC
TRBJ1-6 NA NA TRBV28 CASSLEDRHNSPLHF TGTGCCAGCAGTTTAGAGGATCGCCATAATTCACCCCTCCACTTT
TRBJ2-2 NA many TRBV6-1 CASTGHFTGELFF TGTGCCTCCACGGGACACTTCACCGGGGAGCTGTTTTTT
TRBJ1-5 NA once TRBV25-1 CASCPRGPYQPQHF TGTGCCAGCTGTCCCCGGGGGCCCTATCAGCCCCAGCATTTT
TRBJ2-7 TRBD2 NA TRBV6-2/TRBV6-3 CAGSYSSGRLSYEQYF TGTGCCGGCAGTTACTCGAGCGGGAGGCTCTCCTACGAGCAGTACTTC
TRBJ1-5 NA many TRBV11-2 CASSFGVNQPQHF TGTGCCAGCAGCTTTGGTGTCAATCAGCCCCAGCATTTT
TRBJ2-7 NA few TRBV9 CASSVATGVSYEQYF TGTGCCAGCAGCGTAGCTACCGGGGTCTCCTACGAGCAGTACTTC
TRBJ2-7 NA few TRBV18 CASSPGTLRRGEQYF TGTGCCAGCTCACCCGGGACTTTGCGACGGGGCGAGCAGTACTTC
TRBJ2-7 NA NA TRBV28 CASSYARSYEQYF TGTGCCAGCAGTTATGCGCGTAGCTACGAGCAGTACTTC
TRBJ1-5 TRBD1 many TRBV28 CASCPGGSIYGQPQHF TGTGCCAGCTGCCCAGGGGGCTCGATTTATGGTCAGCCCCAGCATTTT
TRBJ2-7 TRBD2 many TRBV20-1 CSAPPRLARGREQYF TGCAGTGCCCCTCCCCGACTAGCTAGGGGACGCGAGCAGTACTTC
TRBJ2-1 TRBD2 NA TRBV11-1 CASSLPKREPSPYNEQFF TGTGCCAGCAGCCTACCAAAGCGGGAGCCTTCCCCTTACAATGAGCAGTTCTTC
TRBJ2-4 TRBD1 many TRBV30 CAWRGQGDPLVIQYF TGTGCCTGGAGGGGACAGGGGGATCCTTTGGTGATTCAGTACTTC
TRBJ1-1 NA NA TRBV10-3 CAISESERITTNTEAFF TGTGCCATCAGTGAGTCGGAGAGGATAACGACGAACACTGAAGCTTTCTTT